This TCR beta chain was found in a study of post-analysis software for immune sequencing data. Study results and limitations: Patients with multiple sclerosis recorded significantly lower normalized Chao1 diversity than controls, the study found. Roughly 5 TRBV segments, TRBV5-6, TRBV5-1 and TRBV20-1 among them, were found more frequent in patients than controls.

Every TCR beta cDNA library bore unique molecular identifiers. Each CDR3 protein gets one entry after TCRdb re-called the PCR reads with MiXCR. The sample lists roughly 580,000 distinct CDR3 sequences, 40% to 50% seen once, with 1.5% to 2% in the top ten. This clonotype has more than one count but fewer than ten. Its antigen remains unidentified. V lost 6 bases to trimming and J lost 4 bases, with 13 bases between them. This CDR3 region has 14 residues. CDR1 is SGHRS, CDR2 YFSETQ, per germline. Sequencing was performed on blood. This clonotype was sampled from a girl between 5 and 17 years old with multiple sclerosis. This chain uses TRBV5-1 with TRBJ1-4, with D tentatively TRBD1 (5 bases). CDR3 amino acids: CASTGDGLNEKLFF. CDR3 bases: TGCGCCAGCACCGGGGACGGTCTTAATGAAAAACTGTTTTTT.